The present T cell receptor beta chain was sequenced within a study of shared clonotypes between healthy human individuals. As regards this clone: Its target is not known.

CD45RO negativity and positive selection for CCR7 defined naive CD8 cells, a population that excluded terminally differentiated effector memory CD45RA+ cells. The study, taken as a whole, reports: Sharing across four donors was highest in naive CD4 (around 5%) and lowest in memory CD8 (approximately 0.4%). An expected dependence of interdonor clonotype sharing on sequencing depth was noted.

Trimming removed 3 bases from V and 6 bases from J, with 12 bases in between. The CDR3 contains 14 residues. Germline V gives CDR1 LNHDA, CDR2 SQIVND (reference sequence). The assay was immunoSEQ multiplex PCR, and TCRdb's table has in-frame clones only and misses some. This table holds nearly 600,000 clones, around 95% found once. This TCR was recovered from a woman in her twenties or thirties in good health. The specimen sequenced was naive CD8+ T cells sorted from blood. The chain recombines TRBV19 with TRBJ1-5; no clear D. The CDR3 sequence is CASSMGGITQPQHF. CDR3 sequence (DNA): TGTGCCAGTAGTATGGGTGGAATCACTCAGCCCCAGCATTTT.